This is a list of T cell receptor beta chains from one sample in a study of cytomegalovirus exposure and HLA in healthy donors. TCRdb's table, derived via immunoSEQ multiplex PCR, lists solely in-frame clones and lacks some. The data hold some 120,000 clones, with about 63% observed a single time. Sequencing used PBMCs. The receptor set was obtained from a man aged 25 to 40 in good health and CMV-seropositive. CDR3s include the opening cysteine and the closing phenylalanine or tryptophan. The order of the fields is J gene, clone size, D gene, V gene, CDR3 DNA, CDR3 protein. D genes are given only for firm matches. Clone size is stated in some rows and not others, as once, few, many or a class when expanded.

J gene: TRBJ1-1
clone size: .
D gene: .
V gene: TRBV13
CDR3 DNA: TGTGCCAGCAGCGTGGGAGAAGACACTGAAGCTTTCTTT
CDR3 protein: CASSVGEDTEAFF

J gene: TRBJ2-7
clone size: .
D gene: .
V gene: TRBV6-5
CDR3 DNA: TGTGCCAGCAGTTATGGCAGACAGACCTACGAGCAGTACTTC
CDR3 protein: CASSYGRQTYEQYF

J gene: TRBJ2-7
clone size: .
D gene: .
V gene: TRBV14
CDR3 DNA: TGTGCCAGCAGCACGACTGAACCCTACGAGCAGTACTTC
CDR3 protein: CASSTTEPYEQYF

J gene: TRBJ2-7
clone size: .
D gene: .
V gene: TRBV11-2
CDR3 DNA: TGTGCCAGCAGCCCTCGGGGTAGATCCTACGAGCAGTACTTC
CDR3 protein: CASSPRGRSYEQYF

J gene: TRBJ2-2
clone size: once
D gene: .
V gene: TRBV29-1
CDR3 DNA: TGCAGCGTTGGGTGGCAGGTCGACACCGGGGAGCTGTTTTTT
CDR3 protein: CSVGWQVDTGELFF

J gene: TRBJ2-1
clone size: .
D gene: .
V gene: TRBV5-4
CDR3 DNA: TGTGCCAGCAGCACAAAGGGGGGGCAGGGACCCGCCAATGAGCAGTTCTTC
CDR3 protein: CASSTKGGQGPANEQFF

J gene: TRBJ2-5
clone size: .
D gene: TRBD2
V gene: TRBV7-8
CDR3 DNA: TGTGCCAGCAGCTTAGTCCAATTAGCGGGAGCCCCAGAGACCCAGTACTTC
CDR3 protein: CASSLVQLAGAPETQYF

J gene: TRBJ2-1
clone size: .
D gene: TRBD2
V gene: TRBV9
CDR3 DNA: TGTGCCAGCAGCGTAGGAGCGGGTCTAGCGGGATCCTTCCCCTACAATGAGCAGTTCTTC
CDR3 protein: CASSVGAGLAGSFPYNEQFF

J gene: TRBJ1-1
clone size: once
D gene: .
V gene: TRBV2
CDR3 DNA: TGTGCCAGCAGCTTTTCCTTTGAAGCTTTCTTT
CDR3 protein: CASSFSFEAFF

J gene: TRBJ2-7
clone size: .
D gene: TRBD2
V gene: TRBV5-1
CDR3 DNA: TGCGCCAGCAGCTCAAGGACTAGCGGGAGGGCCGCTGGCTACGAGCAGTACTTC
CDR3 protein: CASSSRTSGRAAGYEQYF

J gene: TRBJ1-4
clone size: .
D gene: .
V gene: TRBV20-1
CDR3 DNA: TGCAGTGCTAGCCGGGAAGAAAAACTGTTTTTT
CDR3 protein: CSASREEKLFF

J gene: TRBJ2-4
clone size: .
D gene: TRBD1
V gene: TRBV5-1
CDR3 DNA: TGCGCCAGCAGCTTGGAAGGGGGCAACAGGGAAAACATTCAGTACTTC
CDR3 protein: CASSLEGGNRENIQYF

J gene: TRBJ1-2
clone size: .
D gene: .
V gene: TRBV27
CDR3 DNA: TGTGCCAGCACCCCGGGGGGGTATCTCAACGGCTACACCTTC
CDR3 protein: CASTPGGYLNGYTF

J gene: TRBJ2-7
clone size: few
D gene: .
V gene: TRBV13
CDR3 DNA: TGTGCCAGCAGCTTATCCGGGGTAGCGGCAGGCGAGCAGTACTTC
CDR3 protein: CASSLSGVAAGEQYF

J gene: TRBJ2-6
clone size: .
D gene: TRBD2
V gene: TRBV2
CDR3 DNA: TGTGCCAGCAGTGAAGCCGGGAGGAGCTCTGGGGCCAACGTCCTGACTTTC
CDR3 protein: CASSEAGRSSGANVLTF

J gene: TRBJ1-1
clone size: .
D gene: .
V gene: TRBV10-3
CDR3 DNA: TGTGCCGCCGCCGGGTCCAGGAACACTGAAGCTTTCTTT
CDR3 protein: CAAAGSRNTEAFF

J gene: TRBJ1-2
clone size: .
D gene: TRBD1
V gene: TRBV2
CDR3 DNA: TGTGCCAGCAGGACCGGGACAGGGCGGTCCCAGGATGGCTACACCTTC
CDR3 protein: CASRTGTGRSQDGYTF

J gene: TRBJ2-4
clone size: .
D gene: .
V gene: TRBV4-1
CDR3 DNA: TGCGCCAGCAGCCAGCCTGGGGGCCGACAGTACTTC
CDR3 protein: CASSQPGGRQYF

J gene: TRBJ2-5
clone size: .
D gene: TRBD1
V gene: TRBV2
CDR3 DNA: TGTGCCAGCAGTGGGGACAGTCAAGAGACCCAGTACTTC
CDR3 protein: CASSGDSQETQYF

J gene: TRBJ2-3
clone size: .
D gene: .
V gene: TRBV27
CDR3 DNA: TGTGCCAGCAGTTTATATTTGGCCCCAGCGAATACGCAGTATTTT
CDR3 protein: CASSLYLAPANTQYF

J gene: TRBJ2-4
clone size: .
D gene: .
V gene: TRBV7-2
CDR3 DNA: TGTGCCAGCAGCTTAGCGCGGAGTGGAGGGTTGAACATTCAGTACTTC
CDR3 protein: CASSLARSGGLNIQYF

J gene: TRBJ2-1
clone size: .
D gene: TRBD1
V gene: TRBV7-3
CDR3 DNA: TGTGCCAGCAGCTCTAGACCTTCCGGGACAGGGGATAGATTTGCCTACAATGAGCAGTTCTTC
CDR3 protein: CASSSRPSGTGDRFAYNEQFF

J gene: TRBJ2-1
clone size: .
D gene: TRBD2
V gene: TRBV5-1
CDR3 DNA: TGCGCCAGCAAGTACAGCGGGGGTTCCTACAATGAGCAGTTCTTC
CDR3 protein: CASKYSGGSYNEQFF

J gene: TRBJ2-3
clone size: .
D gene: TRBD1
V gene: TRBV2
CDR3 DNA: TGTGCCAGCAGCCCTGACAGGGTAGATACGCAGTATTTT
CDR3 protein: CASSPDRVDTQYF

J gene: TRBJ2-7
clone size: .
D gene: TRBD2
V gene: TRBV6-1
CDR3 DNA: TGTGCCAGCAGTGCACTAGCGGGGTTCTACGAGCAGTACTTC
CDR3 protein: CASSALAGFYEQYF

J gene: TRBJ2-5
clone size: .
D gene: TRBD1
V gene: TRBV7-9
CDR3 DNA: TGTGCCAGCAGCATCTGGACAGGGGGCCAAGAGACCCAGTACTTC
CDR3 protein: CASSIWTGGQETQYF

J gene: TRBJ1-3
clone size: few
D gene: .
V gene: TRBV7-8
CDR3 DNA: TGTGCCAGCAGCTTAAGGCGGACTAGCTCTGGAAACACCATATATTTT
CDR3 protein: CASSLRRTSSGNTIYF

J gene: TRBJ2-5
clone size: .
D gene: TRBD2
V gene: TRBV5-6
CDR3 DNA: TGTGCCAGCAGCTCGCCTGGGGGACTAGCGGGACCCCAAGAGACCCAGTACTTC
CDR3 protein: CASSSPGGLAGPQETQYF

J gene: TRBJ2-2
clone size: .
D gene: .
V gene: TRBV6-1
CDR3 DNA: TGTGCCAGCAGTCCCCACCTAGACTCTGGGGAGCTGTTTTTT
CDR3 protein: CASSPHLDSGELFF

J gene: TRBJ2-3
clone size: .
D gene: .
V gene: TRBV5-1
CDR3 DNA: TGCGCCAGCAGCTTGGGACAGGTCCACACAGATACGCAGTATTTT
CDR3 protein: CASSLGQVHTDTQYF

J gene: TRBJ2-7
clone size: few
D gene: .
V gene: TRBV2
CDR3 DNA: TGTGCCAGCAGTGCGGTTGGGGGCTCCTTCTTTGCCTACGAGCAGTACTTC
CDR3 protein: CASSAVGGSFFAYEQYF